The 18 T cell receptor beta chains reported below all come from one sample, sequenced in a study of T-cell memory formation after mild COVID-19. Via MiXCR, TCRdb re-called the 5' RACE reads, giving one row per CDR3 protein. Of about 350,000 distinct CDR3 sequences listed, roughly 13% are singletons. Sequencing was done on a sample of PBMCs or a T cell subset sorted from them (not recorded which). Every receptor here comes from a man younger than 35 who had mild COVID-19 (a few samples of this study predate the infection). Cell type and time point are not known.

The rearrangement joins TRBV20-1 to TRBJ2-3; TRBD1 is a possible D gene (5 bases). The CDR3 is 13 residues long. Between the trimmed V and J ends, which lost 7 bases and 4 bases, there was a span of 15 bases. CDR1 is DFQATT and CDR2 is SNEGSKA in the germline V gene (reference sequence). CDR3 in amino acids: CSGRGTYPDTQYF. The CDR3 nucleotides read TGCAGTGGAAGGGGAACTTACCCAGATACGCAGTATTTT.

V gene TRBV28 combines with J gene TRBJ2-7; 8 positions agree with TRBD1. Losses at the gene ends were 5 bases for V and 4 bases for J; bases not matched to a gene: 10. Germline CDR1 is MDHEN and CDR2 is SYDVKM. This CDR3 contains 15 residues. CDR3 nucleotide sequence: TGTGCCAGCAGTCCCCCGGGACAGGTGAATTACGAGCAGTACGTC. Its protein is CASSPPGQVNYEQYV.

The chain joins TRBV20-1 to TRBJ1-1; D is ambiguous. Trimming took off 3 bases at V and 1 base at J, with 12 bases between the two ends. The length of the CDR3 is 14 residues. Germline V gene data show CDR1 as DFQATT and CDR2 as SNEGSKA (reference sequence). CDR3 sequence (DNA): TGCAGTGCTAGGGGTTCAGCCGAGAACACTGAAGCTTTCTTT. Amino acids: CSARGSAENTEAFF.

The CDR3 DNA is TGTGCCACCAGCAGTGTATTTGGATGGAGGGGCACAGATACGCAGTATTTT. Translated, it gives CATSSVFGWRGTDTQYF. The chain couples TRBV15 to TRBJ2-3; TRBD2 is a possible D gene (6 bases). Trimming shortened V by 3 bases and J by 1 base, and 17 bases separated the two germline ends. The CDR3 extends over 17 amino acids. Germline lookup yields CDR1 LNHNV and CDR2 YYDKDF (reference sequence).

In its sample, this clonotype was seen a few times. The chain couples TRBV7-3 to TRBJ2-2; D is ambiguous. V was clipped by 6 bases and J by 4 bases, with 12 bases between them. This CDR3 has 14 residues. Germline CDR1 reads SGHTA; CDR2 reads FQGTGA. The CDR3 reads CASRSGRTTGELFF. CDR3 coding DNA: TGTGCCAGCAGGTCCGGGCGAACCACCGGGGAGCTGTTTTTT.

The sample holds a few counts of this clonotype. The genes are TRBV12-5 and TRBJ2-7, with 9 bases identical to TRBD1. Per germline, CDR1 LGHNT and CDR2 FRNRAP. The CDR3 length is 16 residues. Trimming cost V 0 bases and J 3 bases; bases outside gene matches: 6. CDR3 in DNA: TGTGCTAGTGGTTTGGTACGGGACAGGGCGTACTACGAGCAGTACGTC. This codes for CASGLVRDRAYYEQYV.

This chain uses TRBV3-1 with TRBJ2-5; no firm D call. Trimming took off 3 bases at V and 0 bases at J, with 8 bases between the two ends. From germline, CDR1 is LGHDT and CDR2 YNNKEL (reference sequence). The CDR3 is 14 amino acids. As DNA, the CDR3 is TGTGCCAGCAGCCAGATACGGGACCAAGAGACCCAGTACTTC. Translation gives CASSQIRDQETQYF.

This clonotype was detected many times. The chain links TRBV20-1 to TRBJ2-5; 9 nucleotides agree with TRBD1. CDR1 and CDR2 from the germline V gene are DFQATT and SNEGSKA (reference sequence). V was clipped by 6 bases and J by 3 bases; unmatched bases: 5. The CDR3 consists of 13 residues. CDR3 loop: CSAPGQGKETQYF. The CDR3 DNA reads TGCAGTGCCCCGGGACAGGGTAAAGAGACCCAGTACTTC.

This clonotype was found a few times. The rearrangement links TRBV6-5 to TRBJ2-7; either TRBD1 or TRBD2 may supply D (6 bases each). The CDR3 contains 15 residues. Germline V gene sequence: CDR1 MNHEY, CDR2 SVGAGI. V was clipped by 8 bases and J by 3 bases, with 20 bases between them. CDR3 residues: CASRSLGGARYEQYF. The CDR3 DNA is TGTGCCAGCCGGTCCCTGGGGGGCGCTCGCTACGAGCAGTACTTC.

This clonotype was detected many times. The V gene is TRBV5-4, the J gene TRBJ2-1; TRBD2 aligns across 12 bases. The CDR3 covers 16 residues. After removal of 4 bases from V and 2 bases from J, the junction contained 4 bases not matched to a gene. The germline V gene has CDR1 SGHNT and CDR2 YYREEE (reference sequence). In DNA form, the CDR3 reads TGTGCCAGCAGCCGACCTAGCGGGGGGGCCTACAATGAGCAGTTCTTC. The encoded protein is CASSRPSGGAYNEQFF.

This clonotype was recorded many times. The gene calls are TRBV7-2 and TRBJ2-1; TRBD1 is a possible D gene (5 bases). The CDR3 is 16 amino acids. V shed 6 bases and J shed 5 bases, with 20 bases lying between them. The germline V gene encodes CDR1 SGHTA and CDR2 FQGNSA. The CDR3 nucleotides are TGTGCCAGCAGACAATTCGCAGGGATAAAGGACAATGAGCAGTTCTTC. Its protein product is CASRQFAGIKDNEQFF.

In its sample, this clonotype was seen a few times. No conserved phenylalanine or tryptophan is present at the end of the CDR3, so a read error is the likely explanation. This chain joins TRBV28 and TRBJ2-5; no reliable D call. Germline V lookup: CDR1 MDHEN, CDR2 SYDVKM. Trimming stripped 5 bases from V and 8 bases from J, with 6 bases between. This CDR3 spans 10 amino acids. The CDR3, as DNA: TGTGCCAGCAGTAAGCTAACCCAGTACTTA. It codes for CASSKLTQYL.

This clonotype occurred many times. The CDR3 sequence: CASSLGLGNIQYF. CDR3 DNA: TGCGCCAGCAGCTTGGGGCTTGGAAACATTCAGTACTTC. The gene calls are TRBV5-1 and TRBJ2-4; no firm D call. Germline CDR1 is SGHRS and CDR2 is YFSETQ. This CDR3 spans 13 amino acids. Trimming cost V 0 bases and J 6 bases, with 7 bases left between them.

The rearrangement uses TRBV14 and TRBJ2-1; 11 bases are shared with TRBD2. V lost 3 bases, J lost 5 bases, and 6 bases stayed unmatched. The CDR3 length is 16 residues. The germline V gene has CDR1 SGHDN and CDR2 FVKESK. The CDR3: CASSQLLAGVHNEQFF. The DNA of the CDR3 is TGTGCCAGCAGCCAGCTACTAGCGGGGGTTCACAATGAGCAGTTCTTC. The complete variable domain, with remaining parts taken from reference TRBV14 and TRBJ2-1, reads EAGVTQFPSHSVIEKGQTVTLRCDPISGHDNLYWYRRVMGKEIKFLLHFVKESKQDESGMPNNRFLAERTGGTYSTLKVQPAELEDSGVYFCASSQLLAGVHNEQFFGPGTRLTVL.

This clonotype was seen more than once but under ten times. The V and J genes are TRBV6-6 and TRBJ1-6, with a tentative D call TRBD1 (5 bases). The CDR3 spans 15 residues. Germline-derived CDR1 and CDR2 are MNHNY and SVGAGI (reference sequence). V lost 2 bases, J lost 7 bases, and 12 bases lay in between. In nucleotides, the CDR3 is TGTGCCAGCAGTTACGGGGGGACGGCGAATTCACCCCTCCACTTT. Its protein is CASSYGGTANSPLHF.

CDR3 sequence reads: CASSPGRGRVTDTQYF. CDR3 DNA: TGCGCCAGCAGCCCTGGGCGGGGGCGCGTCACAGATACGCAGTATTTT. The rearrangement links TRBV4-3 to TRBJ2-3, with a weak D call TRBD2 (7 bases). The V and J ends lost 4 bases and 2 bases respectively, with 16 bases between them. Looked up from germline, CDR1 is LGHNA and CDR2 is YSLEER. The CDR3 covers 16 residues.

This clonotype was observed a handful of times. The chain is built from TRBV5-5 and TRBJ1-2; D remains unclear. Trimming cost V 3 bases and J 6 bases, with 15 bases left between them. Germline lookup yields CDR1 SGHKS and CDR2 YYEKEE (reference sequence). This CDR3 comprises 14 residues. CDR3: CASSSGSVSNGYTF. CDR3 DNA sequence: TGTGCCAGCAGCTCTGGCAGTGTTTCAAATGGCTACACCTTC.

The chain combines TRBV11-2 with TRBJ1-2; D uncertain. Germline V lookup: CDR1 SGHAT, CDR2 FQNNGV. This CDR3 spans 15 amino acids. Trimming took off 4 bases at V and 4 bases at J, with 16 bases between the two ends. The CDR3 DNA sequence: TGTGCCAGCAGCTCCGTCGCCCGGAGCGGCTATGGCTACACCTTC. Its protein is CASSSVARSGYGYTF.